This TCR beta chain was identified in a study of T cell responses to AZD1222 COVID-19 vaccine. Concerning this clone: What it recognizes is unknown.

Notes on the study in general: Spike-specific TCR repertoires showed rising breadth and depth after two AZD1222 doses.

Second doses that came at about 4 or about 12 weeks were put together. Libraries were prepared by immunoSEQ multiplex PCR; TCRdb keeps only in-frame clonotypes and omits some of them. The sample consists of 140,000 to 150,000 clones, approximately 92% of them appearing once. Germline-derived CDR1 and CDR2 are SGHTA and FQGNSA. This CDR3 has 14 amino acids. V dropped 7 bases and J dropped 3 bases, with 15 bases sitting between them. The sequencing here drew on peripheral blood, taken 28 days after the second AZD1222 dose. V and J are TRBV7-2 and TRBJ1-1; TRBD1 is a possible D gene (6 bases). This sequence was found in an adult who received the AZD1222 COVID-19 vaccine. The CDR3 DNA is TGTGCCAGCACCCCCAGAACAGGGCACACTGAAGCTTTCTTT. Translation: CASTPRTGHTEAFF.